These T cell receptor beta chains were read from a single sample in a study of blood T cell repertoires in COVID-19. Clones were sequenced by immunoSEQ multiplex PCR, and TCRdb holds only the in-frame ones, with some missing. Seen here are approximately 390,000 clones, roughly 86% observed once, and the top ten hold around 2.1%. The sample taken for sequencing was PBMCs or T cells enriched from blood (not recorded which). Receptor source: a woman in her thirties or forties with acute COVID-19. The CDR3 runs from the conserved cysteine through the conserved F or W. A D gene is named only where the DNA matches it firmly. Clone size is stated in some rows and not others, as once, few, many or a class when expanded.

clone_size: once
v_call: TRBV20-1
d_call: -
j_call: TRBJ2-3
cdr3_nt: TGCAGTGCTAGTCCCACTAGTCTCGATACGCAGTATTTT
cdr3_aa: CSASPTSLDTQYF

clone_size: -
v_call: TRBV4-2
d_call: TRBD2
j_call: TRBJ2-3
cdr3_nt: TGTGCCAGCAGCCATGAGACTAGCGGGGGACTAACAGATACGCAGTATTTT
cdr3_aa: CASSHETSGGLTDTQYF

clone_size: -
v_call: TRBV7-9
d_call: TRBD1
j_call: TRBJ1-2
cdr3_nt: TGTGCCAGCAGCGCGATTCGGGACAGGGGCTATGGCTACACCTTC
cdr3_aa: CASSAIRDRGYGYTF

clone_size: -
v_call: TRBV20-1
d_call: TRBD1
j_call: TRBJ2-5
cdr3_nt: TGCAGTGCTAGTCGTATCAGGGGGCGGGAGACCCAGTACTTC
cdr3_aa: CSASRIRGRETQYF

clone_size: few
v_call: TRBV11-2
d_call: -
j_call: TRBJ1-1
cdr3_nt: TGTGCCAGCAGCTTAGTGGACAGCACTGAAGCTTTCTTT
cdr3_aa: CASSLVDSTEAFF

clone_size: -
v_call: TRBV7-9
d_call: -
j_call: TRBJ1-4
cdr3_nt: TGTGCCAGCAGCCGTGGAGGGTCTAATGAAAAACTGTTTTTT
cdr3_aa: CASSRGGSNEKLFF

clone_size: few
v_call: TRBV7-2
d_call: -
j_call: TRBJ1-4
cdr3_nt: TGTGCCAGCAGCTTAGCGGGAGCACTCAATGAAAAACTGTTTTTT
cdr3_aa: CASSLAGALNEKLFF

clone_size: -
v_call: TRBV2
d_call: -
j_call: TRBJ1-2
cdr3_nt: TGTGCCAGCAGTGATGAGTCGTCCTATGGCTACACCTTC
cdr3_aa: CASSDESSYGYTF

clone_size: -
v_call: TRBV7-9
d_call: TRBD1
j_call: TRBJ2-6
cdr3_nt: TGTGCCAGCAGCTCGGGACAGGGCGCTGGGGCCAACGTCCTGACTTTC
cdr3_aa: CASSSGQGAGANVLTF

clone_size: -
v_call: TRBV2
d_call: -
j_call: TRBJ1-2
cdr3_nt: TGTGCCAGCAGTGTTACCGAGAACTATGGCTACACCTTC
cdr3_aa: CASSVTENYGYTF

clone_size: few
v_call: TRBV5-1
d_call: TRBD2
j_call: TRBJ2-1
cdr3_nt: TGCGCCAGCAGCTTGGACCTAGCGGGGGTCGAGCAGTTCTTC
cdr3_aa: CASSLDLAGVEQFF

clone_size: -
v_call: TRBV3-1/TRBV3-2
d_call: -
j_call: TRBJ2-1
cdr3_nt: TGTGCCAGCAGCCAATTTTCGGGGTCCTACAATGAGCAGTTCTTC
cdr3_aa: CASSQFSGSYNEQFF

clone_size: -
v_call: TRBV7-2
d_call: TRBD2
j_call: TRBJ2-7
cdr3_nt: TGTGCCAGCAGCTCCAGGACTAGCTTCTACGAGCAGTACTTC
cdr3_aa: CASSSRTSFYEQYF

clone_size: -
v_call: TRBV9
d_call: TRBD1
j_call: TRBJ1-1
cdr3_nt: TGTGCCAGCAGCGTCAATTGGGACAGGGGATCTGAAGCTTTCTTT
cdr3_aa: CASSVNWDRGSEAFF

clone_size: -
v_call: TRBV27
d_call: -
j_call: TRBJ1-6
cdr3_nt: TGTGCCAGCAGTTTGTTGGGGAGCTCCTATAATTCACCCCTCCACTTT
cdr3_aa: CASSLLGSSYNSPLHF

clone_size: once
v_call: TRBV30
d_call: -
j_call: TRBJ2-7
cdr3_nt: TGTGCCTGGAGTACCCGCCTACCCCACGAGCAGTACTTC
cdr3_aa: CAWSTRLPHEQYF

clone_size: -
v_call: TRBV6-2/TRBV6-3
d_call: -
j_call: TRBJ1-2
cdr3_nt: TGTGCCAGCAGCGCGGAACAGGGCGGGTACTATGGCTACACCTTC
cdr3_aa: CASSAEQGGYYGYTF

clone_size: -
v_call: TRBV11-2
d_call: -
j_call: TRBJ1-1
cdr3_nt: TGTGCCAGCAGCTTCACATTGGCTGAAGCTTTCTTT
cdr3_aa: CASSFTLAEAFF

clone_size: -
v_call: TRBV7-2
d_call: TRBD1
j_call: TRBJ1-1
cdr3_nt: TGTGCCAGCAGCTTCCGGGACAGGGTCACTGAAGCTTTCTTT
cdr3_aa: CASSFRDRVTEAFF

clone_size: once
v_call: TRBV3-1/TRBV3-2
d_call: -
j_call: TRBJ1-2
cdr3_nt: TGTGCCAGCACAGGGGACAACTATGGCTACACCTTC
cdr3_aa: CASTGDNYGYTF

clone_size: -
v_call: TRBV18
d_call: TRBD1
j_call: TRBJ2-1
cdr3_nt: TGTGCCAGCGCGACAGGGATGGGCGAGCAGTTCTTC
cdr3_aa: CASATGMGEQFF

clone_size: -
v_call: TRBV7-9
d_call: -
j_call: TRBJ1-6
cdr3_nt: TGTGCCAGCAGCTTACTGGACAGCGCGAATTCACCCCTCCACTTT
cdr3_aa: CASSLLDSANSPLHF

clone_size: -
v_call: TRBV4-2
d_call: TRBD2
j_call: TRBJ2-2
cdr3_nt: TGTGCCAGCAGACCCGCTAGCGGAGAGAACACCGGGGAGCTGTTTTTT
cdr3_aa: CASRPASGENTGELFF

clone_size: -
v_call: TRBV19
d_call: -
j_call: TRBJ2-7
cdr3_nt: TGTGCCAGTAGTATCCATTTGAAAGGGGCCTACGAGCAGTACTTC
cdr3_aa: CASSIHLKGAYEQYF

clone_size: -
v_call: TRBV30
d_call: TRBD1
j_call: TRBJ1-5
cdr3_nt: TGTGCCTGGAGCCCAACTGGGACAGGGAATAGCAATCAGCCCCAGCATTTT
cdr3_aa: CAWSPTGTGNSNQPQHF

clone_size: -
v_call: TRBV3-1/TRBV3-2
d_call: TRBD2
j_call: TRBJ2-3
cdr3_nt: TGTGCCAGCAGCCAGGATAGCGGGGGGGATACAGATACGCAGTATTTT
cdr3_aa: CASSQDSGGDTDTQYF